Below, one TCR beta chain is given with its context. What it binds is unknown. CDR1 SGHRS and CDR2 YFSETQ come from the germline V gene. With 4 bases clipped from V and 2 bases from J, the junction kept 8 bases outside the gene matches. This CDR3 region has 16 residues. The sample originates from a study of T cell repertoires in ileal Crohn's disease. The overall study: About 37% were active smokers at surgery; median disease duration was around 8 years. The MI sample came from the proximal margin of the surgical specimen.

Findings and limits, study-wide: Compared with non-smokers, active smokers at surgery showed more clonal expansions.

Data came from immunoSEQ multiplex PCR; TCRdb stores just in-frame clones and leaves some out. The table lists about 3,000 clones, about 89% of them singletons, with 13% in the top ten. The time point here: proximal margin of the surgical specimen (macroscopically non-inflamed). This receptor was taken from an adult with Crohn's disease. The J gene is TRBJ2-3, the V gene TRBV5-1; 9 bases map to TRBD1. The material sequenced was ileal tissue. The CDR3 region is CASSLPGQGITDTQYF. CDR3 in DNA: TGCGCCAGCAGCCTACCGGGACAGGGTATCACAGATACGCAGTATTTT.